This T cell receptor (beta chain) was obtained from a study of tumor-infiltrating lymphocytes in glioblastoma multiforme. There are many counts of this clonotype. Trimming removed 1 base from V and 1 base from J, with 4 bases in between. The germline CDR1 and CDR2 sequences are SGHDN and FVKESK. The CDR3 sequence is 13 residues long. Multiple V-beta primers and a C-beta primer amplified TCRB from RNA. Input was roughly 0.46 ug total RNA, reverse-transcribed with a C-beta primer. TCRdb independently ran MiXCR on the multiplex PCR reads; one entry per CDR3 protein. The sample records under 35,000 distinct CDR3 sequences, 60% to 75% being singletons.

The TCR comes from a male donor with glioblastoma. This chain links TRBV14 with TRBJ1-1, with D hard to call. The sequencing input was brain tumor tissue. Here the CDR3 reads CASSQGANTEAFF. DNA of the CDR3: TGTGCCAGCAGCCAAGGAGCGAACACTGAAGCTTTCTTT.